These 9 T cell receptor beta chains were sequenced from one sample in a study of T cells after yellow fever vaccination. In TCRdb, the 5' RACE reads were re-called with MiXCR into one record per CDR3 protein. The data contain approximately 600,000 distinct CDR3 sequences, about 12% of them singletons. Sample: PBMCs, taken on the day of the yellow fever booster vaccination. These receptor sequences come from a man younger than 45 who received the YFV17D yellow fever vaccine.

In this sample, this clonotype turned up a few times. This sequence joins TRBV12-3 or TRBV12-4 and TRBJ2-1; no definite D call. This CDR3 has 14 amino acids. V lost 3 bases, J lost 8 bases, and 14 bases lay in between. The CDR3 bases are TGTGCCAGCAGTTTCCCAAAGAGTGGCTATGAGCAGTTCTTC. Its protein product is CASSFPKSGYEQFF.

This rearrangement joins TRBV9 to TRBJ2-1; D gene ambiguous. Germline loops: CDR1 SGDLS, CDR2 YYNGEE. Trimming took 0 bases from V and 7 from J, leaving 11 bases between them. The length of the CDR3 is 14 residues. CDR3 sequence (DNA): TGTGCCAGCAGCGTAGAATCAGTTAGGAATGAGCAGTTCTTC. Amino acids: CASSVESVRNEQFF.

The chain couples TRBV20-1 to TRBJ2-5, with TRBD2 matching 9 bases. V shed 0 bases and J 7 bases; nucleotides not matched to a gene: 6. The germline CDR1 and CDR2 sequences are DFQATT and SNEGSKA (reference sequence). The CDR3 spans 14 residues. The CDR3 protein is CSAREPSGVGTQYF. CDR3 DNA sequence: TGCAGTGCTAGAGAACCTAGCGGGGTGGGGACCCAGTACTTC.

The genes are TRBV25-1 and TRBJ2-1; 7 nucleotides match TRBD1. CDR3 length: 14 residues. Trimming cost V 5 bases and J 6 bases; bases outside gene matches: 7. The germline CDR1 and CDR2 sequences are MGHDK and SYGVNS. The CDR3 protein is CASSSRGGFNEQFF. The CDR3, as DNA: TGTGCCAGCAGTTCGAGAGGGGGCTTCAATGAGCAGTTCTTC.

V usage is TRBV24-1 and J usage is TRBJ2-5; 8 positions agree with TRBD2. CDR1 is KGHDR, CDR2 SFDVKD, per germline. CDR3 length: 16 amino acids. The V segment lost 3 bases and the J segment 4 bases; nucleotides outside the gene matches: 9. This CDR3 reads CATSDSPGLVRETQYF. The CDR3, as DNA: TGTGCCACCAGTGATAGTCCGGGACTAGTGAGAGAGACCCAGTACTTC.

This clonotype was seen a few times. This sequence joins TRBV4-2 and TRBJ2-7; D perhaps matches TRBD2 (6 bases). Trimming removed 8 bases from V and 6 bases from J, with 26 bases in between. Germline loops: CDR1 LGHNA, CDR2 YNFKEQ. The length of the CDR3 is 16 residues. The CDR3 protein is CASRRGADGSGGEQYF. CDR3 nucleotide sequence: TGTGCCAGCCGACGCGGGGCCGACGGCTCTGGGGGCGAGCAGTACTTC.

The sample holds many counts of this clonotype. The chain links TRBV12-3 or TRBV12-4 to TRBJ2-3, with 10 bases fitting TRBD2. The CDR3 is 15 residues long. Germline trimming cut 7 bases from V and 2 bases from J; bases unmatched to any gene: 6. CDR3 in DNA: TGTGCCAGCACCGATCTAGCGGGAGTCACAGATACGCAGTATTTT. It codes for CASTDLAGVTDTQYF.

The rearrangement joins TRBV6-5 to TRBJ2-5; D gene ambiguous. Germline V gene lookup returns CDR1 MNHEY and CDR2 SVGAGI. V lost 2 bases and J 5 bases, leaving 18 bases between the germline ends. The CDR3 totals 16 residues. The CDR3 coding sequence is TGTGCCAGCAGTTACAGGATAGTAGCCCTTCAGGAGACCCAGTACTTC. This gives the protein CASSYRIVALQETQYF.

In regard to this clonotype: A much larger clone differs from this one at a single base, so this may be a read error. The chain couples TRBV7-3 to TRBJ2-3; D is possibly TRBD2 (6 bases). CDR1 is SGHTA, CDR2 FQGTGA, per germline. V was cut by 2 bases and J by 5 bases, with 23 bases left in between. The CDR3 sequence is 18 residues long. CDR3 loop: CASSLFSTNGSSGDTQYF. In DNA, the CDR3 is TGTGCCAGCAGCTTATTCTCTACTAACGGGAGTTCGGGAGATACGCAGTATTTT.